This T cell receptor beta chain was profiled in a study of graft-versus-host responses after intestinal transplantation. Turning to the study itself: The recipients all started with anti-thymocyte globulin induction and then took tacrolimus and steroids for about three years. Study-wide results and caveats: Peak circulating GvH clone levels tracked with early post-transplant HvG declines. Detection of GvH clones occurred in recipient marrow, and some had their first appearance in ileum or blood.

About this clone itself: The antigen is unknown.

Clones were sequenced by immunoSEQ multiplex PCR, and TCRdb holds only the in-frame ones, with some missing. In the table there are tens of thousands of clones, less than 95% of which are singletons. The CDR3 runs to 16 residues. The ends were cut back, 2 bases at V and 0 bases at J, with 12 bases in the middle. Per the germline V gene, CDR1 is SGHKS and CDR2 is YYEKEE (reference sequence). The chain carries TRBV5-5 and TRBJ1-3; unclear D gene. Sequences were derived from unstimulated CD4+ T cells sorted from spleen or lymph node cells, sampled before transplant. This receptor was obtained from a human donor who was the organ donor for an intestinal transplant. The CDR3, as DNA: TGTGCCAGCAGCTTTGATCCGGCTGCCTCTGGAAACACCATATATTTT. Encoded protein: CASSFDPAASGNTIYF.